The T cell receptor (beta chain) under discussion was sequenced for a study of blood T cell repertoires in COVID-19. Study-level information: Whether acute or convalescent, the COVID-19 samples came from the United States, Italy and Spain. The cDNA or gDNA used as material had been derived from T cells, B-cell-depleted T cells, or PBMCs.

In the authors' methods: It was from reference gene primer amplification that nucleated cell counts were estimated. Assay used: immunoSEQ multiplex PCR; TCRdb lists only in-frame clones, some missing. The D gene and trimming were derived from the DNA, and the V and J assignments and clone size from that table. The repertoire holds 150,000 to 200,000 clones, with more than 80% as singletons. Germline V gives CDR1 MDHEN, CDR2 SYDVKM. There are 14 residues in the CDR3. V gave up 5 bases and J gave up 1 base, with 9 bases separating them. The Seattle site enrolled patients during active infection and followed them longitudinally.

The V and J genes are TRBV28 and TRBJ2-1; D might be TRBD2 (5 bases). The sample comprised peripheral blood. The TCR originated in a woman aged 40 to 55 with COVID-19, enrolled during active disease. The CDR3 loop is CASSRGSSYNEQFF. The DNA for the CDR3 is TGTGCCAGCAGTCGTGGGAGTTCCTACAATGAGCAGTTCTTC.